The present T cell receptor beta chain was sequenced within a study of T cells after yellow fever vaccination. CDR3 size: 13 residues. V lost 8 bases and J lost 6; bases outside the gene matches: 9. Germline V gives CDR1 SEHNR, CDR2 FQNEAQ (reference sequence). Generation of TCR cDNA used 5'RACE template switching (which added a universal primer site and UMIs). One entry per CDR3 protein results from TCRdb running MiXCR on the 5' RACE reads. The sample yields roughly 250,000 distinct CDR3 sequences, around 13% seen once. This clonotype was seen a handful of times. The sample consisted of CD4+ T cells sorted from PBMCs, taken 45 days after the yellow fever booster vaccination. The sequence derives from a man aged 25 to 40 who received the YFV17D yellow fever vaccine. The chain links TRBV7-9 to TRBJ1-1; 7 nucleotides agree with TRBD1. The CDR3 DNA reads TGTGCCAGCGGAACGACAGGGAGGGCTGAAGCTTTCTTT. It specifies CASGTTGRAEAFF. The full variable domain, in which reference TRBV7-9 and TRBJ1-1 provide the parts outside the CDR3, is DTGVSQNPRHKITKRGQNVTFRCDPISEHNRLYWYRQTLGQGPEFLTYFQNEAQLEKSRLLSDRFSAERPKGSFSTLEIQRTEQGDSAMYLCASGTTGRAEAFFGQGTRLTVV.